These T cell receptor beta chains were read from a single sample in a study of early T cells in non-severe SARS-CoV-2 infection. TCRdb recomputed calls from the 5' RACE reads with MiXCR, one row per CDR3 protein. The profile shows nearly 90,000 distinct CDR3 sequences, roughly 14% of them singletons. The source material was whole blood. These receptors all stem from an adult who was a healthcare worker with PCR-confirmed SARS-CoV-2 infection or an uninfected control (not recorded which). The CDR3 runs from the conserved cysteine through the conserved F or W. A D gene is named only where the DNA matches it firmly. A clone size is listed for some rows: how often the clone was seen (once, few, many), or a class if it is expanded.

clone_size,j_call,d_call,v_call,cdr3_nt,cdr3_aa
few,TRBJ2-1,-,TRBV6-6,TGTGCCAGCACCCAAGGCTCCTACAATGAGCAGTTCTTC,CASTQGSYNEQFF
few,TRBJ2-7,-,TRBV7-2,TGTGCCAGCAGCAGGTCAGGGGAGGGAACCTACGAGCAGTACTTC,CASSRSGEGTYEQYF
-,TRBJ2-1,TRBD2,TRBV4-1,TGCGCCAGCAGCCAAGGGCTGGCTAGCGGGGCCTACAATGAGCAGTTCTTC,CASSQGLASGAYNEQFF
-,TRBJ2-2,-,TRBV21-1,TGTGCCAGCAGTGGGGACAGGAACACCGGGGAGCTGTTTTTT,CASSGDRNTGELFF
many,TRBJ2-3,-,TRBV29-1,TGCAGCGTTCGAGGGAGAAGCACAGATACGCAGTATTTT,CSVRGRSTDTQYF
-,TRBJ2-1,-,TRBV7-3,TGTGCCAGCAGTTCCCGAGGGACTGCGGTACAGTTCTTC,CASSSRGTAVQFF
-,TRBJ2-6,-,TRBV19,TGTGCCAGTAGTATGGGCAGGGGAGAGGCTGGGGCCAACGTCCTGACTTTC,CASSMGRGEAGANVLTF
many,TRBJ2-3,-,TRBV19,TGTGCCAGTAGTATTGACCGAATCACCCGGGACGGCGAGGGTTATACGCAGTATTTT,CASSIDRITRDGEGYTQYF
few,TRBJ2-2,TRBD1,TRBV7-9,TGTGCCAGCAGAACTGGGACAGGGAACACCGGGGAGCTGTTTTTT,CASRTGTGNTGELFF
many,TRBJ2-2,TRBD2,TRBV20-1,TGCAGTGCTAGAGTTAAACTAGCGGGACTGAACACCGGGGAGCTGTTTTTT,CSARVKLAGLNTGELFF
-,TRBJ2-3,TRBD1,TRBV20-1,TGCAGTGCTGCTACAGGGGAGAGTCATACAGATACGCAGTATTTT,CSAATGESHTDTQYF
-,TRBJ2-3,-,TRBV5-4,TGTGCCAGCAGCAGGGACTCGACCACAGATACGCAGTATTTT,CASSRDSTTDTQYF
few,TRBJ2-1,-,TRBV19,TGTGCCAGTAGTATAGCGCCGAGCTCCTACAATGAGCAGTTCTTC,CASSIAPSSYNEQFF
-,TRBJ1-5,-,TRBV28,TGTGCCAGCAGTTTAAAGGCTCTTGCTAGCAATCAGCCCCAGCATTTT,CASSLKALASNQPQHF